The 30 T cell receptor beta chains below all came from one sample that was sequenced in a study of Graves' ophthalmopathy and Graves' hyperthyroidism. CDR3 regions of TCR beta were amplified from RNA transcripts. Investigators did first-round RT-PCR with HTBI primers, then second-round multiplex PCR. A single record per CDR3 protein comes from TCRdb applying MiXCR to the multiplex PCR reads. The sample includes around 1,000,000 distinct CDR3 sequences, 36% of them seen just once. Sequences were obtained from peripheral blood or thyroid tissue (not recorded which). Every receptor here comes from an adult man with Graves' hyperthyroidism.

The V and J genes are TRBV28 and TRBJ1-2, with TRBD1 matching over 7 bases. Germline CDR1 MDHEN, CDR2 SYDVKM. The trim removed 5 bases at V and 7 bases at J, leaving 7 bases unmatched. There are 13 residues in the CDR3. The CDR3 reads CASSPTGEPGYTF. The DNA for the CDR3 is TGTGCCAGCAGTCCTACAGGGGAACCTGGCTACACCTTC.

CDR3 sequence: CASRERQGAVTGELFF. Written as DNA, the CDR3 is TGCGCCAGCAGAGAGCGGCAGGGGGCTGTTACCGGGGAGCTGTTTTTT. This rearrangement joins TRBV5-1 to TRBJ2-2, with 8 bases aligning to TRBD1. The V segment lost 5 bases and the J segment 5 bases; nucleotides outside the gene matches: 11. The germline V gene encodes CDR1 SGHRS and CDR2 YFSETQ. This CDR3 is built from 16 residues.

This clonotype appeared many times. The chain joins TRBV25-1 to TRBJ1-1; 7 nucleotides line up with TRBD1. V was pared by 5 bases and J by 0 bases, with 6 bases of the junction left unmatched. CDR1 is MGHDK and CDR2 is SYGVNS in the germline V gene. This CDR3 comprises 15 residues. The CDR3 reads CASSQTGWMNTEAFF. The CDR3, as DNA: TGTGCCAGCAGTCAGACAGGGTGGATGAACACTGAAGCTTTCTTT.

About this clonotype itself: At one end, the junction sequence differs from germline, possibly due to a read error. This chain links TRBV25-1 with TRBJ2-7; no firm D call. The CDR3 runs 11 residues. In germline, CDR1 is MGHDK, CDR2 SYGVNS. DNA for the CDR3: TGTGCCGGCAGTGTGTCCTACGAGCAGTACTTC. Amino acids: CAGSVSYEQYF.

This clonotype was detected only a few times. V is TRBV12-3 or TRBV12-4 and J is TRBJ2-2; 7 nucleotides agree with TRBD2. This CDR3 is built from 15 residues. V lost 6 bases and J lost 13; bases outside the gene matches: 17. CDR3 sequence reads: CASRTGASGVLGLFF. The CDR3 DNA reads as TGTGCCAGCAGGACCGGGGCTAGCGGAGTCCTAGGGCTGTTTTTT.

This clonotype was detected ten times or more. The gene calls are TRBV5-1 and TRBJ1-5, with TRBD1 as a possible D gene (5 bases). V gave up 1 base and J gave up 7 bases, with 15 bases separating them. This CDR3 comprises 15 residues. Germline assignment: CDR1 SGHRS and CDR2 YFSETQ. The CDR3 here is CASSLYPGWDQPQHF. The CDR3 region has the DNA TGCGCCAGCAGCTTGTATCCAGGGTGGGACCAGCCCCAGCATTTT.

This clonotype was observed a handful of times. This may be a read error, as it is one base from a much larger clone. J is TRBJ2-7 and V is TRBV29-1; no clear D gene. This CDR3 has 12 amino acids. In germline, CDR1 is SQVTM, CDR2 ANQGSEA. CDR3 bases: TGCAACGTTGCAGCTAAGTCCTACGAGCAGTACTTC. Its protein product is CNVAAKSYEQYF.

This chain connects TRBV29-1 to TRBJ2-2, with D perhaps being TRBD1 or TRBD2 (6 bases each). This CDR3 is built from 13 residues. CDR1 is SQVTM, CDR2 ANQGSEA, per germline. Trimming removed 6 bases at V and 6 bases at J, with 14 bases between. The CDR3 spells CSVNRDSSGELFF. The CDR3 bases are TGCAGCGTGAACAGGGACTCTTCCGGGGAGCTGTTTTTT.

V gene TRBV2 combines with J gene TRBJ2-5, with D unclear. This CDR3 is 12 amino acids long. Germline assignment: CDR1 SNHLY and CDR2 FYNNEI. The V end was cut by 8 bases, the J end by 3 bases, with 10 bases between. This CDR3 reads CASWTVKETQYF. As DNA, the CDR3 is TGTGCCAGCTGGACGGTGAAAGAGACCCAGTACTTC.

This clonotype was seen at least ten times. This CDR3 is CASGQGLSGANVLTF. The CDR3, as DNA: TGTGCCAGCGGACAGGGCCTCTCTGGGGCCAACGTCCTGACTTTC. The gene calls are TRBV2 and TRBJ2-6; 8 nucleotides align to TRBD1. V was pared by 8 bases and J by 0 bases, with 3 bases of the junction left unmatched. Germline CDR1 SNHLY, CDR2 FYNNEI. The CDR3 is 15 amino acids.

The CDR3 DNA sequence: TGTGCCACCCAGCTCAGGGCCTTGGAGACCCAGTACTTC. Translation gives CATQLRALETQYF. The chain employs TRBV10-3 and TRBJ2-5; D perhaps matches TRBD1 (5 bases). The V gene's germline CDR1 is ENHRY and CDR2 SYGVKD. Trimming stripped 10 bases from V and 5 bases from J, with 17 bases between. The CDR3 spans 13 residues.

The V and J genes are TRBV20-1 and TRBJ1-5; possible D gene TRBD1, 5 bases. The CDR3 spans 11 residues. The V end was cut by 7 bases, the J end by 4 bases, with 8 bases between. Germline V gives CDR1 DFQATT, CDR2 SNEGSKA (reference sequence). CDR3 sequence: CSGGPNQPQHF. The CDR3 DNA reads as TGCAGTGGGGGACCTAATCAGCCCCAGCATTTT.

This clonotype was seen a few times. This chain uses TRBV19 with TRBJ2-7; 7 nucleotides match TRBD1. Germline CDR1 reads LNHDA; CDR2 reads SQIVND (reference sequence). CDR3 length equals 16 residues. V lost 5 bases, J lost 0 bases, and 10 bases stayed unmatched. As DNA, the CDR3 is TGTGCCAGTAGTTCCCTGACAGGGCCCAGCTCCTACGAGCAGTACTTC. Translating gives CASSSLTGPSSYEQYF. Full variable domain (rest looked up from reference TRBV19 and TRBJ2-7): DGGITQSPKYLFRKEGQNVTLSCEQNLNHDAMYWYRQDPGQGLRLIYYSQIVNDFQKGDIAEGYSVSREKKESFPLTVTSAQKNPTAFYLCASSSLTGPSSYEQYFGPGTRLTVT.

Note on this clonotype: This may be a read error, as it is one base from a much larger clone. The rearrangement uses TRBV2 and TRBJ1-5; the match to TRBD1 covers 7 bases. This CDR3 contains 14 residues. CDR1 is SNHLY, CDR2 FYNNEI, per germline. With 10 bases clipped from V and 7 bases from J, the junction kept 13 bases outside the gene matches. The chain's CDR3 is CAIRGMGSHQPQHF. As DNA, the CDR3 is TGTGCCATCAGGGGGATGGGGAGTCACCAGCCCCAGCATTTT. The variable domain in full, with the rest retrieved from reference TRBV2 and TRBJ1-5, is EPEVTQTPSHQVTQMGQEVILRCVPISNHLYFYWYRQILGQKVEFLVSFYNNEISEKSEIFDDQFSVERPDGSNFTLKIRSTKLEDSAMYFCAIRGMGSHQPQHFGDGTRLSIL.

The rearrangement links TRBV2 to TRBJ2-7; 11 positions agree with TRBD1. The CDR3 is 16 amino acids. The V and J ends lost 5 bases and 1 base, in that order; junction bases with no gene match: 7. Germline loops: CDR1 SNHLY, CDR2 FYNNEI. CDR3 sequence: CASSRARDRGSYEQYF. CDR3 in DNA: TGTGCCAGCAGTCGGGCCCGGGACAGGGGGTCCTACGAGCAGTACTTC.

There are a few counts of this clonotype. J is TRBJ2-7 and V is TRBV19; the D gene is possibly TRBD1 (5 bases). The CDR3 has 15 residues. V was shortened by 4 bases and J by 0 bases, with 13 bases between the two germline ends. Germline CDR1 is LNHDA and CDR2 is SQIVND (reference sequence). The CDR3 DNA is TGTGCCAGTAGTAGGGGCGGTTCGAGCTCCTACGAGCAGTACTTC. Protein: CASSRGGSSSYEQYF.

This clonotype came up a few times. The V and J genes are TRBV7-2 and TRBJ1-5; D is undetermined. Germline loops: CDR1 SGHTA, CDR2 FQGNSA. Trimming took off 1 base at V and 14 bases at J, with 12 bases between the two ends. This CDR3 has 12 residues. The CDR3 sequence is CASSLGLGYKHF. The CDR3 bases are TGTGCCAGCAGCTTAGGCCTTGGATACAAGCATTTT.

This clonotype was found a few times. This chain joins TRBV9 and TRBJ2-7; 9 nucleotides line up with TRBD1. There are 14 residues in the CDR3. Germline lookup yields CDR1 SGDLS and CDR2 YYNGEE. V was clipped by 7 bases and J by 6 bases; unmatched bases: 11. The CDR3 sequence: CASSPGTGKVEQYF. The CDR3 region has the DNA TGTGCCAGCTCGCCCGGGACAGGGAAGGTCGAGCAGTACTTC.

There are a few counts of this clonotype. This rearrangement joins TRBV20-1 to TRBJ2-7; D not certain. Germline CDR1 DFQATT, CDR2 SNEGSKA (reference sequence). The V gene lost 0 bases and the J gene lost 3 bases, with 15 bases spanning the gap. This CDR3 has 15 residues. The CDR3 DNA sequence: TGCAGTGCTAGAGATCGGCAAGGCCCCTTCTACGAGCAGTACTTC. Protein: CSARDRQGPFYEQYF.

The chain carries TRBV12-3 or TRBV12-4 and TRBJ2-7; 12 bases fit TRBD2. The CDR3 totals 16 residues. V trimming: 5 bases; J trimming: 2 bases; junction bases outside the gene matches: 7. In DNA form, the CDR3 reads TGTGCCAGCAGTCCATCAAGACTAGCGGGAGCCTACGAGCAGTACTTC. It yields the protein CASSPSRLAGAYEQYF.

The chain is built from TRBV5-1 and TRBJ1-2; the D is unclear. Trimming pared 0 bases from V and 7 bases from J, leaving 19 bases between. Germline CDR1 reads SGHRS; CDR2 reads YFSETQ. The CDR3 has 16 amino acids. This chain's CDR3 is CASSLEVTPAGGGYTF. DNA of the CDR3: TGCGCCAGCAGCTTGGAAGTGACCCCCGCGGGAGGTGGCTACACCTTC.

The table lists this clonotype with many counts. The chain uses TRBV2 and TRBJ2-2; the D is unclear. This CDR3 has 14 amino acids. The germline gives CDR1 SNHLY, CDR2 FYNNEI. V shed 0 bases and J shed 12 bases, with 14 bases lying between them. CDR3 region: CASSEALGRAKLFF. The CDR3 coding sequence is TGTGCCAGCAGTGAAGCGCTGGGTCGGGCGAAGCTGTTTTTT. The whole variable domain, filled in from reference TRBV2 and TRBJ2-2, reads EPEVTQTPSHQVTQMGQEVILRCVPISNHLYFYWYRQILGQKVEFLVSFYNNEISEKSEIFDDQFSVERPDGSNFTLKIRSTKLEDSAMYFCASSEALGRAKLFFGEGSRLTVL.

CDR3 nucleotides: TGTGCCAGCAGCTTACTAGCGGGGACAGGGCGAGAAAAACTGTTTTTT. This encodes CASSLLAGTGREKLFF. The rearrangement links TRBV12-3 or TRBV12-4 to TRBJ1-4, with 9 bases matching TRBD1. The V and J ends lost 6 bases and 8 bases, in that order; junction bases with no gene match: 13. CDR3 length equals 16 residues.

Many counts were recorded for this clonotype. The rearrangement links TRBV5-1 to TRBJ2-7; 9 bases map to TRBD1. V gave up 6 bases and J gave up 3 bases; unmatched junction bases: 4. The germline gives CDR1 SGHRS, CDR2 YFSETQ. The CDR3 totals 13 residues. CDR3 residues: CASKQTGGYEQYF. CDR3 coding DNA: TGCGCCAGCAAACAGACAGGGGGCTACGAGCAGTACTTC.

The CDR3 DNA follows: TGTGCCAGCAGGTTACAGGGGATGGGCTATGGCTACACCTTC. It is translated as CASRLQGMGYGYTF. J is TRBJ1-2 and V is TRBV27; 7 bases match TRBD1. There are 14 residues in the CDR3. The J segment lost 4 bases and the V segment lost 6 bases, leaving 8 bases of the junction unmatched. Germline CDR1 and CDR2: MNHEY and SMNVEV (reference sequence).

This sequence joins TRBV7-9 and TRBJ1-1; D is possibly TRBD1 (6 bases). This CDR3 is 12 amino acids long. The V gene lost 5 bases and the J gene lost 10 bases, with 14 bases spanning the gap. CDR1 is SEHNR, CDR2 FQNEAQ, per germline (reference sequence). The CDR3 nucleotides are TGTGCCAGCAGCCGACAGGTCCCCACAGCTTTCTTT. It yields the protein CASSRQVPTAFF.

Concerning this clonotype: Possible read error: a much larger clone is one base away. Without the conserved terminal phenylalanine or tryptophan, this CDR3 likely stems from a read error. The J gene is TRBJ2-7, the V gene TRBV11-2; D perhaps matches TRBD2 (7 bases). With 5 bases removed from V and 1 base from J, the gap between germline ends came to 18 bases. Looked up from germline, CDR1 is SGHAT and CDR2 is FQNNGV. The CDR3 has 16 amino acids. The CDR3 DNA follows: TGTGCCAGCAGCGACAGGACTAGTTTGAATTCCTACGAGCAGTACCTC. It translates to CASSDRTSLNSYEQYL.

The chain carries TRBV19 and TRBJ1-1; TRBD1 matches 10 bases. The CDR3 is 16 amino acids. CDR1 and CDR2 from the germline V gene are LNHDA and SQIVND (reference sequence). The V segment lost 4 bases and the J segment 4 bases; nucleotides outside the gene matches: 9. CDR3 sequence (DNA): TGTGCCAGTAGTAGCCCGGGACAGGGGTCGGCCACTGAAGCTTTCTTT. Its protein is CASSSPGQGSATEAFF.

This clonotype was recorded many times. The CDR3 loop is CASSLFEGAETQYF. The CDR3 DNA follows: TGTGCCAGCAGTTTATTCGAGGGCGCAGAGACCCAGTACTTC. J is TRBJ2-5 and V is TRBV12-3 or TRBV12-4, with D possibly TRBD2 on 5 matching bases. V was cut by 2 bases and J by 4 bases, with 11 bases left in between. The CDR3 sequence is 14 residues long.

This sequence joins TRBV12-3 or TRBV12-4 and TRBJ1-1; 8 nucleotides line up with TRBD1. The junction had 5 bases not matched to a gene; V was cut back by 5 bases and J by 0 bases. CDR3 length: 15 amino acids. The CDR3 region has the DNA TGTGCCAGCAGTACAGGGGGAGCAATGAACACTGAAGCTTTCTTT. Translating gives CASSTGGAMNTEAFF.